A selection of T cell receptor beta chains follows, all from one sample in a study of identical twins. Each CDR3 protein is one row after TCRdb ran MiXCR on the 5' RACE reads. The table includes 150,000 or so distinct CDR3 sequences, around 3.5% detected once. The specimen sequenced was memory T cells sorted from blood. These receptors came from a man in his late teens or twenties in good health. The CDR3 runs from the conserved cysteine through the conserved F or W. The D gene is left open where the match is weak. The size of a clone is reported for some rows only, either as once, few or many, or as a class for expanded clones.

CDR3 protein	CDR3 DNA	J gene	V gene	clone size	D gene
CASSQDLTSGAYEQYF	TGTGCCAGCAGCCAAGATTTGACTAGCGGCGCCTACGAGCAGTACTTC	TRBJ2-7	TRBV4-2	many	TRBD2
CASSRNRDRGNEKLFF	TGTGCCAGCAGTCGTAACCGGGACAGGGGTAATGAAAAACTGTTTTTT	TRBJ1-4	TRBV7-9	many	TRBD1
CASSQEITAGYTF	TGTGCCAGCAGCCAAGAGATTACGGCTGGCTACACCTTC	TRBJ1-2	TRBV3-1	many	-
CASSFDRKAQYF	TGTGCCAGCAGTTTTGATCGTAAGGCGCAGTATTTT	TRBJ2-3	TRBV12-3/TRBV12-4	many	-
CASSSGLYEQYF	TGTGCCAGCAGCTCTGGACTATACGAGCAGTACTTC	TRBJ2-7	TRBV5-6	few	-
CSARDEDYGSRREGQDTQYF	TGCAGTGCTAGAGATGAGGATTACGGGTCGAGGCGGGAGGGCCAAGATACGCAGTATTTT	TRBJ2-3	TRBV20-1	many	TRBD2
CASSPSGRHTGELFF	TGTGCCAGCAGCCCTAGCGGGAGGCACACCGGGGAGCTGTTTTTT	TRBJ2-2	TRBV12-3/TRBV12-4	many	TRBD2
CASSQARVGNTGELFF	TGTGCCAGCAGCCAAGCGCGGGTAGGGAACACCGGGGAGCTGTTTTTT	TRBJ2-2	TRBV3-1	many	-
CASSQDPRGYEQYF	TGCGCCAGCAGCCAAGATCCGCGGGGGTACGAGCAGTACTTC	TRBJ2-7	TRBV4-3	many	TRBD2
CASSRYTDTQYF	TGTGCCAGCAGCCGGTACACAGATACGCAGTATTTT	TRBJ2-3	TRBV5-5	many	-
CASSLLAVNNEQFF	TGTGCCAGCAGCTTGTTAGCGGTAAACAATGAGCAGTTCTTC	TRBJ2-1	TRBV5-6	many	-
CASSAQGLVTDTQYF	TGTGCCAGCAGCGCCCAGGGGTTGGTCACAGATACGCAGTATTTT	TRBJ2-3	TRBV5-5	many	-
CASSLSIEQYF	TGTGCCAGCAGCCTCAGTATAGAGCAGTACTTC	TRBJ2-7	TRBV16	-	-
CSASRGPQGSPLHF	TGCAGTGCTTCCCGGGGCCCCCAGGGCTCACCCCTCCACTTT	TRBJ1-6	TRBV20-1	many	-
CASRRPGQPNYGYTF	TGCGCCAGCCGGCGTCCAGGACAGCCTAACTATGGCTACACCTTC	TRBJ1-2	TRBV5-1	few	-
CASRSSGGASGETQYF	TGTGCCAGCAGATCCTCCGGAGGGGCTTCGGGCGAGACCCAGTACTTC	TRBJ2-5	TRBV7-2	many	-
CATADRRDTEAFF	TGTGCCACTGCGGACAGGAGAGACACTGAAGCTTTCTTT	TRBJ1-1	TRBV24-1	many	TRBD1